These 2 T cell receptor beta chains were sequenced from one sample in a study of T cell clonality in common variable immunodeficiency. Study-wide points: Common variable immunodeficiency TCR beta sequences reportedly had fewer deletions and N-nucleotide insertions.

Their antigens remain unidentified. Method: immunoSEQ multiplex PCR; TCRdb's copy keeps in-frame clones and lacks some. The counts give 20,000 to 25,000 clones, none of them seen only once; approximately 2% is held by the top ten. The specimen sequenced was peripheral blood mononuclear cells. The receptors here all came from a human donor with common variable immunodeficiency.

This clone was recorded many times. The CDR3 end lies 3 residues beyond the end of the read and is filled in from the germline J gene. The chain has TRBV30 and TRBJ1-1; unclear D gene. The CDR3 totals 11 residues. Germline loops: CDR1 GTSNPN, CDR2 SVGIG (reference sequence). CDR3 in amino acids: CAWIVPLGAFF. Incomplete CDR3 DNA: TGTGCCTGGATAGTGCCTCTTGGA. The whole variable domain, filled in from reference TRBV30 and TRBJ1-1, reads SQTIHQWPATLVQPVGSPLSLECTVEGTSNPNLYWYRQAAGRGLQLLFYSVGIGQISSEVPQNLSASRPQDRQFILSSKKLLLSDSGFYLCAWIVPLGAFFGQGTRLTVV.

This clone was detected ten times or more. Here the CDR3 reads CASSRGLAGGRNEQFF. The sequenced part of the CDR3 DNA is TGCGCCAGCAGCCGGGGACTAGCGGGGGGGCGCAATGAG. The rearrangement joins TRBV4-1 to TRBJ2-1, with TRBD2 matching 16 bases. Sequencing ends 3 residues short of the CDR3 end; the germline J gene provides the rest. The junction had 3 bases not matched to a gene; V was cut back by 4 bases and J by 6 bases. This CDR3 comprises 16 residues. Germline V lookup: CDR1 MGHRA, CDR2 YSYEKL.